This T cell receptor beta chain was retrieved from a study of CD8 T cells in ankylosing spondylitis. In this sample, this clonotype turned up many times. Per the germline V gene, CDR1 is KGHDR and CDR2 is SFDVKD. The CDR3 contains 13 residues. Trimming cost V 6 bases and J 9 bases, with 14 bases left between them. One entry per CDR3 protein, called by TCRdb with MiXCR from the 5' RACE reads. This repertoire shows 26,000 or so distinct CDR3 sequences, 7.9% found once; its top ten account for roughly 30%. Specimen: blood. This TCR derives from a male donor with ankylosing spondylitis or in good health (not recorded which). J is TRBJ2-1 and V is TRBV24-1; weak D call: TRBD2 (5 bases). The CDR3 region has the DNA TGTGCCACCAGTTCCGAGGTTCTAGCTGAGCAGTTCTTC. Its translation: CATSSEVLAEQFF.